These 8 T cell receptor beta chains originate from one sample sequenced in a study of CD8+CD57+ T cells in acquired aplastic anemia. Genomic DNA served as template for TCR beta VDJ and CDR3 profiling. Using its own MiXCR run on the reads, TCRdb lists one record per CDR3 protein. The sample lists about 160,000 distinct CDR3 sequences, just under 45% seen once, with approximately 1% in the top ten. The specimen was sorted CD4+, CD8+, or CD8+CD57+ T cells (not recorded which) from PBMCs. The receptors come from a human donor in good health.

The chain joins TRBV19 to TRBJ2-3, with D maybe TRBD1 (6 bases). There are 14 residues in the CDR3. V gave up 5 bases and J gave up 0 bases, with 9 bases separating them. Germline loops: CDR1 LNHDA, CDR2 SQIVND (reference sequence). The CDR3: CASSWGPSTDTQYF. CDR3 coding DNA: TGTGCCAGTAGTTGGGGGCCTAGCACAGATACGCAGTATTTT.

As for this clonotype: A much larger clone lies one base from this, so it may be a read error. The V gene is TRBV5-1, the J gene TRBJ2-3; no clear D gene. Trimming cost V 3 bases and J 2 bases, with 10 bases left between them. Germline CDR1 is SGHRS and CDR2 is YFSETQ. The CDR3 covers 14 residues. For the CDR3, the DNA is TGCGCCAGCAGCTCGCAGGCAGCCACAGATACGCAGTATTTT. As protein: CASSSQAATDTQYF.

This clonotype showed up many times. The gene calls are TRBV12-3 or TRBV12-4 and TRBJ1-5; 8 bases agree with TRBD1. J lost 10 bases, V lost 6 bases, and 11 bases had no gene match. The CDR3 runs to 14 residues. In nucleotides, the CDR3 is TGTGCCAGCAGCGGACAGGGAGGGATGACACCCCAGCATTTT. It specifies CASSGQGGMTPQHF.

V and J are TRBV5-6 and TRBJ1-1; 7 bases are shared with TRBD1. From germline, CDR1 is SGHDT and CDR2 YYEEEE. V trimming: 6 bases; J trimming: 6 bases; junction bases outside the gene matches: 14. The CDR3 extends over 15 amino acids. CDR3 amino acids: CASNVPIQGQSEAFF. In nucleotides, the CDR3 is TGTGCCAGCAACGTACCAATTCAGGGACAGTCTGAAGCTTTCTTT.

This clonotype was recorded many times. The V call is TRBV5-5, the J call TRBJ1-1; D is unclear. The CDR3 covers 12 residues. The germline V gene has CDR1 SGHKS and CDR2 YYEKEE (reference sequence). V shed 3 bases and J shed 5 bases, with 8 bases lying between them. The CDR3 DNA reads as TGTGCCAGCAGCTCTTTCGGGACTGAAGCTTTCTTT. Translated: CASSSFGTEAFF.

The gene calls are TRBV30 and TRBJ2-2, with 9 bases that match TRBD1. The V gene end was trimmed by 4 bases and the J gene end by 4 bases; junction bases not matched to a gene: 4. The CDR3 spans 14 residues. In germline, CDR1 is GTSNPN, CDR2 SVGIG (reference sequence). CDR3 sequence (DNA): TGTGCCTGGAAGGGGACAGGGTCCACCGGGGAGCTGTTTTTT. As protein: CAWKGTGSTGELFF.

This clonotype was recorded many times. The chain combines TRBV12-3 or TRBV12-4 with TRBJ2-1; D unresolved. This CDR3 has 13 residues. Between the trimmed V and J ends, which lost 5 bases and 9 bases, there was a span of 14 bases. The CDR3 coding sequence is TGTGCCAGCAGTCCCTACGCTGACCCTGAGCAGTTCTTC. Translated, it gives CASSPYADPEQFF.

Many counts were recorded for this clonotype. The DNA of the CDR3 is TGTGCCAGCAGCTTAGCCAGGGACTACAATGAGCAGTTCTTC. Translation: CASSLARDYNEQFF. V and J are TRBV7-8 and TRBJ2-1; TRBD1 is a possible D gene (5 bases). CDR1 and CDR2 from the germline V gene are SGHVS and FQNEAQ. The ends were cut back, 0 bases at V and 3 bases at J, with 6 bases in the middle. This CDR3 region has 14 residues.